These 20 T cell receptor beta chains were sequenced from one sample in a study of a mutant IDH1 vaccine in newly diagnosed glioma. No antigens are known for them. Time point of the sample: week 47, end of study. Every single dose of the vaccine, 300 ug of mutant IDH1 20-mer peptide, came with topical imiquimod. The table came from immunoSEQ multiplex PCR; TCRdb's copy has only in-frame clones and leaves some out. The sample carries 60,000 to 65,000 clones, about four fifths recorded once. The specimen comprised PBMCs, sampled from a glioma patient whose treatment included an IDH1 peptide vaccine. The source is a man under 40 with glioma.

V gene TRBV5-1 combines with J gene TRBJ1-6; a possible D gene is TRBD1 (6 bases). Germline V gene data show CDR1 as SGHRS and CDR2 as YFSETQ. Deletions cut 0 bases from V and 10 bases from J, with 14 bases between. CDR3 length: 15 residues. In DNA form, the CDR3 reads TGCGCCAGCAGCTTGGACGGGGGGCAGAGGTCACCCCTCCACTTT. It encodes CASSLDGGQRSPLHF.

The CDR3 reads CASSLGTGDADTQYF. The CDR3 DNA follows: TGTGCCAGCAGCTTAGGGACAGGGGACGCAGATACGCAGTATTTT. The chain carries TRBV7-9 and TRBJ2-3, with TRBD1 matching 9 bases. CDR3 length equals 15 residues. J lost 4 bases, V lost 1 base, and 3 bases had no gene match. Germline CDR1 reads SEHNR; CDR2 reads FQNEAQ (reference sequence).

The V gene is TRBV6-1, the J gene TRBJ2-7, with D tentatively TRBD1 (6 bases). The CDR3 covers 12 residues. Trimming shortened V by 7 bases and J by 3 bases, and 10 bases separated the two germline ends. CDR1 is MNHNS and CDR2 is SASEGT in the germline V gene. Here the CDR3 reads CASKGQFYEQYF. The DNA for the CDR3 is TGTGCCAGCAAGGGACAATTCTACGAGCAGTACTTC.

The rearrangement joins TRBV6-5 to TRBJ1-3; 7 bases map to TRBD1. Germline V gene data show CDR1 as MNHEY and CDR2 as SVGAGI. This CDR3 region has 14 residues. V shed 6 bases and J 7 bases; nucleotides not matched to a gene: 9. CDR3 DNA sequence: TGTGCCAGCAGCCATGGGACAGAATACAACACCATATATTTT. Its translation: CASSHGTEYNTIYF.

This chain connects TRBV13 to TRBJ1-6; D uncertain. There are 18 residues in the CDR3. V lost 2 bases and J lost 0, with 14 bases in between. CDR1 PRHDT and CDR2 FYEKMQ come from the germline V gene (reference sequence). This chain's CDR3 is CASSLFSGSGSYNSPLHF. CDR3 sequence (DNA): TGTGCCAGCAGCTTATTTTCAGGTTCAGGCTCCTATAATTCACCCCTCCACTTT. The variable domain in full, with the rest retrieved from reference TRBV13 and TRBJ1-6, is AAGVIQSPRHLIKEKRETATLKCYPIPRHDTVYWYQQGPGQDPQFLISFYEKMQSDKGSIPDRFSAQQFSDYHSELNMSSLELGDSALYFCASSLFSGSGSYNSPLHFGNGTRLTVT.

The chain links TRBV9 to TRBJ1-1; the D is unclear. The germline gives CDR1 SGDLS, CDR2 YYNGEE. The CDR3 extends over 13 amino acids. V shed 3 bases and J shed 1 base, with 7 bases lying between them. The CDR3 sequence: CASSAGKNTEAFF. The CDR3 DNA reads as TGTGCCAGCAGCGCCGGGAAGAACACTGAAGCTTTCTTT.

J is TRBJ2-1 and V is TRBV29-1; 9 bases line up with TRBD2. V shed 5 bases and J 4 bases; nucleotides not matched to a gene: 3. The CDR3 consists of 13 residues. The V gene's germline CDR1 is SQVTM and CDR2 ANQGSEA. CDR3 loop: CSVSGGQYNEQFF. The CDR3 DNA sequence: TGCAGCGTTAGCGGGGGGCAATACAATGAGCAGTTCTTC.

This chain uses TRBV9 with TRBJ1-3; 9 nucleotides line up with TRBD1. V lost 5 bases, J lost 0 bases, and 3 bases stayed unmatched. The germline CDR1 and CDR2 sequences are SGDLS and YYNGEE. The CDR3 covers 15 residues. The CDR3 protein is CASSDRGVSGNTIYF. CDR3 sequence (DNA): TGTGCCAGCAGTGACAGGGGGGTCTCTGGAAACACCATATATTTT.

This rearrangement joins TRBV6-6 to TRBJ1-2; D perhaps matches TRBD1 (5 bases). Germline-derived CDR1 and CDR2 are MNHNY and SVGAGI (reference sequence). V shed 5 bases and J shed 5 bases, with 15 bases lying between them. The length of the CDR3 is 14 residues. This CDR3 is CASSTGIWGYGYTF. CDR3 sequence (DNA): TGTGCCAGCAGTACCGGGATATGGGGGTATGGCTACACCTTC.

About this clone: A read error may produce the germline difference seen at one junction end. The CDR3 here is CASSANSVWVF. The CDR3 DNA is TGTGCCAGCAGCGCAAACAGCGTTTGGGTCTTC. The chain is built from TRBV5-5 and TRBJ1-2; D not certain. The germline V gene encodes CDR1 SGHKS and CDR2 YYEKEE (reference sequence). The CDR3 spans 11 residues.

V is TRBV18 and J is TRBJ1-1; no clear D gene. Germline CDR1 reads KGHSH; CDR2 reads LQKENI. V shed 0 bases and J shed 4 bases, with 9 bases lying between them. The CDR3 has 14 residues. CDR3 DNA sequence: TGTGCCAGCTCACCACCGGGGAAAGGCACTGAAGCTTTCTTT. This sequence encodes CASSPPGKGTEAFF.

The V call is TRBV7-6, the J call TRBJ2-1; D gene uncertain. This CDR3 spans 17 amino acids. V lost 4 bases, J lost 0 bases, and 16 bases lay in between. Germline lookup yields CDR1 SGHVS and CDR2 FNYEAQ. Written as DNA, the CDR3 is TGTGCCAGCAGCTCGAAGACGCAGGCAGGCTCCTACAATGAGCAGTTCTTC. Its translation: CASSSKTQAGSYNEQFF.

With regard to this clone: Other DNA sequences in the same sample also yield this CDR3. V usage is TRBV2 and J usage is TRBJ1-1; TRBD1 might be the D (6 bases). The CDR3 totals 15 residues. V lost 6 bases and J lost 1, with 15 bases in between. Germline assignment: CDR1 SNHLY and CDR2 FYNNEI. The CDR3 nucleotides read TGTGCCAGCAGAGAGTGGGACACCGGGAACACTGAAGCTTTCTTT. Its protein is CASREWDTGNTEAFF.

V gene TRBV18 combines with J gene TRBJ2-7; weak D call: TRBD1 (6 bases). V gave up 5 bases and J gave up 4 bases, with 9 bases separating them. The CDR3 totals 12 residues. Germline CDR1 and CDR2: KGHSH and LQKENI. Here the CDR3 DNA reads TGTGCCAGCTCAGGGGGCGAATACGAGCAGTACTTC. It yields the protein CASSGGEYEQYF.

This chain joins TRBV6-1 and TRBJ1-2; D is unresolved. This CDR3 has 11 residues. With 0 bases removed from V and 8 bases from J, the gap between germline ends came to 4 bases. Germline V CDR1 and CDR2: MNHNS, SASEGT. The CDR3 nucleotides are TGTGCCAGCAGTGAAGCTTGGGGCTACACCTTC. Protein product: CASSEAWGYTF.

This chain joins TRBV19 and TRBJ1-6; TRBD1 matches at 9 bases. This CDR3 is 15 amino acids long. The germline gives CDR1 LNHDA, CDR2 SQIVND (reference sequence). V gave up 1 base and J gave up 7 bases; unmatched junction bases: 2. CDR3 sequence (DNA): TGTGCCAGTAGTATAGGGGACAGGGCCAATTCACCCCTCCACTTT. Translating gives CASSIGDRANSPLHF.

This clone occurred once. The V and J genes are TRBV7-9 and TRBJ2-2; 8 positions match TRBD1. The CDR3 consists of 15 residues. Trimming at V came to 3 bases and at J to 6 bases, leaving 6 bases not matched to a gene. CDR1 and CDR2 from the germline V gene are SEHNR and FQNEAQ (reference sequence). The CDR3 region is CASSFGRGQSGELFF. In DNA, the CDR3 is TGTGCCAGCAGCTTTGGCAGGGGGCAGTCCGGGGAGCTGTTTTTT. The complete variable domain, with remaining parts taken from reference TRBV7-9 and TRBJ2-2, reads DTGVSQNPRHKITKRGQNVTFRCDPISEHNRLYWYRQTLGQGPEFLTYFQNEAQLEKSRLLSDRFSAERPKGSFSTLEIQRTEQGDSAMYLCASSFGRGQSGELFFGEGSRLTVL.

The chain recombines TRBV6-5 with TRBJ2-1; 7 bases line up with TRBD1. The CDR3 totals 13 residues. V trimming: 2 bases; J trimming: 7 bases; junction bases outside the gene matches: 2. The V gene's germline CDR1 is MNHEY and CDR2 SVGAGI. The DNA of the CDR3 is TGTGCCAGCAGTTACGTCAGGGGGAATGAGCAGTTCTTC. Its translation: CASSYVRGNEQFF.

The chain's CDR3 is CASMGSSYNSPLHF. CDR3 nucleotides: TGTGCCAGCATGGGCAGCTCCTATAATTCACCCCTCCACTTT. The chain recombines TRBV6-1 with TRBJ1-6; D remains ambiguous. The germline V gene has CDR1 MNHNS and CDR2 SASEGT. The CDR3 spans 14 residues. Trimming left V 7 bases short and J 0 bases short, with 7 bases between.

The chain links TRBV21-1 to TRBJ1-2; TRBD1, the table's D call, was not compared with the DNA. TRBV21-1 is recorded as a pseudogene. CDR3 length: 17 amino acids. The CDR3 spells CASSKARKGEVVYGYTF. The CDR3 nucleotides read TGTGCCAGCAGCAAAGCTCGGAAGGGGGAAGTGGTCTATGGCTACACCTTC.